These T cell receptor beta chains were read from a single sample in a study of blood T cell repertoires in COVID-19. TCRdb's table, derived via immunoSEQ multiplex PCR, lists solely in-frame clones and lacks some. The table lists under 200,000 clones, about 88% of them singletons. Sequenced input: peripheral blood. The receptors come from a woman aged 80 or over with COVID-19, enrolled during active disease. Each CDR3 is given with its conserved first and last residue. The D gene is left open where the match is weak. Size is stated for part of the rows, as once, few or many counts, or as a class when the clone is expanded.

>once|NA|TRBJ1-1|TRBV19
TGTGCCAGTAGTATAGATAGACAGTACATGAACACTGAAGCTTTCTTT
CASSIDRQYMNTEAFF
>NA|NA|TRBJ1-3|TRBV5-5
TGTGCCAGCAGCACAATTACAGGGATTTCTGGAAACACCATATATTTT
CASSTITGISGNTIYF
>NA|TRBD1|TRBJ1-1|TRBV6-5
TGTGCCAGCCTACTGCGACAGGGGAGTGAAGCTTTCTTT
CASLLRQGSEAFF
>NA|NA|TRBJ2-7|TRBV3-1/TRBV3-2
TGTGCCAGCAGCCGGTTAAGAGGCGAGCAGTACTTC
CASSRLRGEQYF
>few|NA|TRBJ1-1|TRBV12-3/TRBV12-4
TGTGCCTCTTCGGCGGGCCGCGGGACTGAAGCTTTCTTT
CASSAGRGTEAFF
>few|TRBD1|TRBJ2-7|TRBV28
TGTGCCAGCAGTTTAACAGGACAGGGGGCGAACGAGCAGTACTTC
CASSLTGQGANEQYF
>NA|NA|TRBJ2-7|TRBV6-2/TRBV6-3
TGTGCCAGCAGTTACCCATTCGGACTTCAAACTTACGAGCAGTACTTC
CASSYPFGLQTYEQYF
>NA|TRBD2|TRBJ2-1|TRBV6-2/TRBV6-3
TGTGCCAGCAGCCCTAGCGGGGCCGGGAAGGCGGCCTACAATGAGCAGTTCTTC
CASSPSGAGKAAYNEQFF
>NA|TRBD1|TRBJ2-4|TRBV9
TGTGCCAGCAGCCCAGGGACAGGGGAGTTCGGGGGCATTCAGTACTTC
CASSPGTGEFGGIQYF
>NA|TRBD1|TRBJ1-1|TRBV19
TGTGCCAGTACCACCGGGACCAGGGGGGTAGCTTTCTTT
CASTTGTRGVAFF
>NA|NA|TRBJ2-2|TRBV14
TGTGCCAGCAGCCAAGATCGTCCAGGGAACACCGGGGAGCTGTTTTTT
CASSQDRPGNTGELFF
>NA|NA|TRBJ1-4|TRBV19
TGTGCCAGTAGGTCGGGGGACTTAAATGAAAAACTGTTTTTT
CASRSGDLNEKLFF
>NA|TRBD2|TRBJ2-3|TRBV3-1/TRBV3-2
TGTGCCAGCAGCGCGTCTAGCGGGAGCGGCACAGATACGCAGTATTTT
CASSASSGSGTDTQYF
>NA|TRBD2|TRBJ2-5|TRBV19
TGTGCCAGTAGCCGGGGACTAGCGGGAGGGCAAGAGACCCAGTACTTC
CASSRGLAGGQETQYF
>NA|TRBD2|TRBJ2-1|TRBV29-1
TGCACCATTAACCACTCAGCGGGAGGACCGAGCTCCTACAATGAGCAGTTCTTC
CTINHSAGGPSSYNEQFF
>NA|TRBD1|TRBJ1-2|TRBV6-6
TGTGCCAGCAGACTCGGACAGGGAGTCGCTGGCTACACCTTC
CASRLGQGVAGYTF
>NA|TRBD2|TRBJ2-7|TRBV2
TGTGCCAGCTCGGGACTAGCGGGGCCCGAGCAGTACTTC
CASSGLAGPEQYF
>once|NA|TRBJ1-5|TRBV7-9
TGTGCCAGCAGCAAAGACGGGAATCAGCCCCAGCATTTT
CASSKDGNQPQHF
>NA|TRBD1|TRBJ2-2|TRBV5-4
TGTGCCAGCAGCTTACAGGGGTCCGGGGAGCTGTTTTTT
CASSLQGSGELFF
>NA|NA|TRBJ1-1|TRBV5-5
TGTGCCAGCATCGTGAGGGAAGCGGGACGGAGAACTGAAGCTTTCTTT
CASIVREAGRRTEAFF
>NA|NA|TRBJ2-7|TRBV7-2
TGTGCCAGCAGCTTTACGGGAGTTGTCGAGCAGTACTTC
CASSFTGVVEQYF
>once|NA|TRBJ2-1|TRBV5-1
TGCGCCAGCAGCTTGGTTGCCGGACAGAACTACAATGAGCAGTTCTTC
CASSLVAGQNYNEQFF
>NA|TRBD2|TRBJ2-1|TRBV19
TGTGCCAGTACTAAACTCGGGACTAGCGCGTACAATGAGCAGTTCTTC
CASTKLGTSAYNEQFF
>many|NA|TRBJ2-7|TRBV28
TGTGCCAGCAGTTTATGGAGCCCTTACTCCTACGAGCAGTACTTC
CASSLWSPYSYEQYF
>NA|NA|TRBJ1-3|TRBV27
TGTGCCAGCAGTCCCGGGGTTCCCTTCTCTGGAAACACCATATATTTT
CASSPGVPFSGNTIYF
>NA|TRBD2|TRBJ2-7|TRBV9
TGTGCCAGCAGCGACGCGACAGGAGCGGGGGGGGGAGAGCAGTACTTC
CASSDATGAGGGEQYF
>once|TRBD1|TRBJ1-1|TRBV19
TGTGCCAGTAGCCTAAGGGGGCGTAGGAACACTGAAGCTTTCTTT
CASSLRGRRNTEAFF
>NA|NA|TRBJ1-2|TRBV3-1/TRBV3-2
TGTGCCAGCAGCCACCTCAACGGTGGCTACACCTTC
CASSHLNGGYTF
>NA|NA|TRBJ1-2|TRBV5-1
TGCGCCAGCAGCCCGCGGGAGGGACGGGATGGCTACACCTTC
CASSPREGRDGYTF
>NA|NA|TRBJ2-3|TRBV7-3
TGTGCCAGCAGCATCGATCCGGGACAATATCAGTATTTT
CASSIDPGQYQYF
>NA|TRBD2|TRBJ2-1|TRBV5-4
TGTGCCACAGGACTAGCGGGAGCAGAGCAGTTCTTC
CATGLAGAEQFF